The 15 T cell receptor beta chains in this list originate from one sample, sequenced in a study of blood T cells in healthy people across ages. Primers used in a second PCR of roughly 6 to 12 cycles were a sample-barcoded 5' primer and a J-beta primer mix. TCRdb re-called the 5' RACE reads with MiXCR, one entry per CDR3 protein. The data show 800,000 to 1,000,000 distinct CDR3 sequences, roughly 43% seen once. Source material: blood. The receptors here all came from a man under 40 in good health.

V gene TRBV6-5 combines with J gene TRBJ1-5, with 11 bases aligning to TRBD1. The CDR3 covers 21 residues. Trimming took 2 bases from V and 4 from J; bases not matched to a gene: 19. Germline CDR1 reads MNHEY; CDR2 reads SVGAGI. The CDR3 here is CASSYPGQGAVASFLNQPQHF. CDR3 nucleotides: TGTGCCAGCAGTTACCCTGGACAGGGGGCGGTGGCGTCTTTTCTTAATCAGCCCCAGCATTTT.

This clonotype has ten or more counts. The chain couples TRBV7-2 to TRBJ2-7; a weak D match, TRBD1 (6 bases). Germline V gene lookup returns CDR1 SGHTA and CDR2 FQGNSA. V was trimmed by 6 bases and J by 4 bases, leaving 10 bases between them. CDR3 length: 12 amino acids. The CDR3, as DNA: TGTGCCAGCAGTTCTACAGGGTACGAGCAGTACTTC. Translation gives CASSSTGYEQYF.

This clonotype has more than one count but fewer than ten. CDR3: CASSYSHDPGTEAFF. CDR3 bases: TGTGCCAGCAGTTACTCCCACGATCCGGGAACCGAAGCTTTCTTT. The chain couples TRBV6-5 to TRBJ1-1, with unresolved D. The length of the CDR3 is 15 residues. V dropped 0 bases and J dropped 8 bases, with 16 bases sitting between them. Germline lookup yields CDR1 MNHEY and CDR2 SVGAGI.

The chain uses TRBV6-1 and TRBJ2-2; maybe TRBD1 (5 bases). Trimming shortened V by 6 bases and J by 0 bases, and 8 bases separated the two germline ends. CDR3 size: 14 residues. Germline values: CDR1 MNHNS, CDR2 SASEGT. The DNA for the CDR3 is TGTGCCAGCAGGGCAGGGCCGAACACCGGGGAGCTGTTTTTT. Protein: CASRAGPNTGELFF.

This clonotype showed up just a few times. V and J are TRBV6-5 and TRBJ2-5; perhaps TRBD1 as D (6 bases). Trimming removed 4 bases at V and 5 bases at J, with 23 bases between. Germline-derived CDR1 and CDR2 are MNHEY and SVGAGI. This CDR3 has 17 residues. CDR3 region: CASSSLGQRREGETQYF. In nucleotides, the CDR3 is TGTGCCAGCAGTTCCCTTGGACAGAGAAGAGAGGGGGAGACCCAGTACTTC.

V usage is TRBV2 and J usage is TRBJ1-5; D might be TRBD1 (6 bases). V lost 7 bases to trimming and J lost 5 bases, with 15 bases between them. Looked up from germline, CDR1 is SNHLY and CDR2 is FYNNEI. The CDR3 runs 14 residues. The CDR3 DNA sequence: TGTGCCAGCACCCCGGACAGAGGCGATCAGCCCCAGCATTTT. Amino acid sequence: CASTPDRGDQPQHF.

The chain links TRBV9 to TRBJ1-2; TRBD1 matches at 9 bases. V was clipped by 3 bases and J by 4 bases; unmatched bases: 7. The CDR3 runs to 15 residues. Germline assignment: CDR1 SGDLS and CDR2 YYNGEE. This CDR3 is CASSAGQGLPYGYTF. The DNA of the CDR3 is TGTGCCAGCAGCGCCGGACAGGGGTTACCCTATGGCTACACCTTC.

The chain couples TRBV4-2 to TRBJ2-7, with 7 bases identical to TRBD2. CDR1 LGHNA and CDR2 YNFKEQ come from the germline V gene. The CDR3 spans 14 residues. V lost 1 base and J lost 0; bases outside the gene matches: 0. The CDR3 loop reads CASSQGDYSYEQYF. The CDR3 DNA sequence: TGTGCCAGCAGCCAAGGGGACTACTCCTACGAGCAGTACTTC.

This clonotype showed up many times. This chain connects TRBV6-2 or TRBV6-3 to TRBJ1-1; the D gene is possibly TRBD1 (5 bases). Germline CDR1 MNHEY, CDR2 SVGEGT. With 2 bases removed from V and 3 bases from J, the gap between germline ends came to 13 bases. CDR3 length: 15 residues. The CDR3 reads CASSYPTAVDTEAFF. The CDR3 DNA reads TGTGCCAGCAGTTACCCGACAGCTGTGGACACTGAAGCTTTCTTT.

This clonotype showed up just once. The chain couples TRBV10-3 to TRBJ1-1, with 8 positions matching TRBD1. The CDR3 has 15 amino acids. J lost 1 base, V lost 10 bases, and 11 bases had no gene match. Germline V gene sequence: CDR1 ENHRY, CDR2 SYGVKD. This CDR3 reads CATYLSGQGNTEAFF. For the CDR3, the DNA is TGTGCCACCTATTTGTCCGGACAGGGGAACACTGAAGCTTTCTTT.

There are a few counts of this clonotype. This chain connects TRBV20-1 to TRBJ1-6; no clear D gene. CDR1 and CDR2 (germline): DFQATT, SNEGSKA (reference sequence). V lost 3 bases and J 2 bases, leaving 8 bases between the germline ends. The length of the CDR3 is 14 residues. Written as DNA, the CDR3 is TGCAGTGCTAGGTATTTAGCCTATAATTCACCCCTCCACTTT. Translated: CSARYLAYNSPLHF.

This clonotype has only one observation. Compared with germline, one end of the junction differs, possibly owing to a read error. This sequence joins TRBV20-1 and TRBJ1-5; no firm D call. This CDR3 spans 13 amino acids. Germline CDR1 reads DFQATT; CDR2 reads SNEGSKA (reference sequence). CDR3 sequence reads: CSARVEDYQPQHF. As DNA, the CDR3 is TGCAGTGCGAGAGTAGAGGACTATCAGCCCCAGCATTTT.

The CDR3 sequence is CASSYSKGTSSIPEQYF. CDR3 nucleotide sequence: TGTGCCAGCAGTTACTCGAAGGGGACGTCGAGTATTCCCGAGCAGTACTTC. The chain is built from TRBV6-5 and TRBJ2-7; D tentatively reads TRBD1 or TRBD2 (5 bases each). Germline values: CDR1 MNHEY, CDR2 SVGAGI. V was clipped by 0 bases and J by 6 bases, with 21 bases between them. The length of the CDR3 is 17 residues.

The chain recombines TRBV7-2 with TRBJ1-2; no definite D call. The CDR3 consists of 13 residues. The germline V gene encodes CDR1 SGHTA and CDR2 FQGNSA. The V end lost 5 bases, the J end lost 3 bases, and 10 bases lay between the germline ends. This CDR3 reads CASSVDKDYGYTF. In nucleotides, the CDR3 is TGTGCCAGCAGCGTAGATAAGGACTATGGCTACACCTTC.

CDR3 DNA sequence: TGTGCCAGCAGTTACTCTGGGCTCGCCAATTACAATGAGCAGTTCTTC. It is translated as CASSYSGLANYNEQFF. V and J are TRBV6-5 and TRBJ2-1, with D unresolved. CDR1 is MNHEY, CDR2 SVGAGI, per germline. Trimming stripped 0 bases from V and 4 bases from J, with 13 bases between. This CDR3 has 16 residues.